This section outlines one T cell receptor (beta chain) sequence together with its context. Its antigen target is currently unknown. Per-base quality was not reported, and no clone a single base away is much larger than it. The sample belongs to a study of cytomegalovirus exposure and HLA in healthy donors (dated by TCRdb to 2017 to 2019). Concerning the study at large: An earlier analysis of 587 of the donors reported about 260 Gb of sequence data and 117 million unique TCR beta sequences obtained from 180 million or so T cells. An early release covering around 630 HLA-typed donors comprised around 300 gigabases of sequencing data and tens of millions of unique TCR sequences. Of the 300 to 500 genotyped donors, 80% to 90% were placed in the genetic ancestry cluster associated with self-reported Caucasian donors. The aim of the study was to test whether cataloging public T cell receptors could identify signatures of past pathogen exposure. The study used immunosequencing to profile the T cell repertoires of approximately 690 subjects and linked those repertoires to cytomegalovirus serostatus. Along with the approximately 650-subject first cohort, a separate validation cohort of around 110 different subjects was used. To predict cytomegalovirus infection status, the study combined high-throughput TCR immunosequencing, statistical association of individual TCRs with disease status, and machine learning. In a later analysis, previously published TCR beta repertoires from 500 to 750 donors were re-analyzed and high-resolution HLA genotyping was added so that TCR occurrence patterns could be studied. Rather than using new phenotypic data, the later analysis identified candidate immune exposures from TCR beta sequences and from how often those sequences occurred across donors. To decide whether each TCR beta V gene segment behaved as functional or pseudogenic, an earlier analysis of nearly 600 of the donors relied on high-throughput TCR beta sequencing. Alongside the repertoire data, information on donor age, sex, ethnicity and CMV serostatus was compiled. In a later genetic analysis, genome-wide SNP genotypes for 398 of the 666 donors were used, and that subset was treated as a discovery cohort. Every discovery cohort repertoire had been produced on one sequencing platform. HLA typing included class I and class II loci at four-digit resolution. Typing coverage varied by locus: 629-630 donors for A, B, C, DRB1 and DQB1; approximately 520 for DQA1; about 590 for DPA1; 450 to 480 for DPB1. Four to six DR-DQ haplotypes were handled as single units for association and clustering, since linkage in the cohort was strong. Across 398 genotyped donors of the cohort, an average of about 200,000 unique TCR beta nucleotide sequences per donor were sequenced, and around 20% of those sequences were non-productive.

Points the paper makes about the study in general: Immune exposure information for the cohort was limited to CMV serostatus. Compared with the roughly 670-donor mean, donors in an Asian-associated ancestry cluster had fewer N-insertions in productive TCRs, according to a later genetic analysis. In a later analysis, HLA-associated TCR beta chains showed more clonal expansion and lower generation probabilities than non-associated chains that were equally common. V-gene and J-gene trimming of TCR beta chains was associated with a missense DCLRE1C variant in a later genetic analysis, and the association was replicated in an independent cohort. In an earlier analysis of roughly 560 of the donors, most TCR beta V segments were observed in productive rearrangements about 87% or about 30% of the time, broadly matching IMGT annotations. In the study, around 150 TCR beta chains were listed as associated with cytomegalovirus. The authors suggested that the approach could potentially be generalized to other disease states and immunological phenotypes. HLA typing was unavailable for some donors at each locus, so association tests used only the typed subset. Correlated functional status among segregating V segments might be attributable to linkage disequilibrium, but an unknown experimental factor could not be ruled out. Some IMGT-functional V segments, including TRBV6-2 and TRBV6-3, could not be told apart with the 87-base-pair reads, so those segments were excluded. Specific HLA alleles were associated with 15,000 to 20,000 TCR beta sequences at a false discovery rate of 0.05 in a later analysis. A further reported finding was that TCR beta sequences accurately predicted the HLA-A and HLA-B alleles for most subjects in the first cohort. Cytomegalovirus status was reported to be diagnosed by the classifier with high specificity and sensitivity in both the original and validation cohorts. A few of the identified cytomegalovirus-associated TCR beta chains were confirmed in vitro to be specific for cytomegalovirus antigens. A later analysis reported that several top co-occurrence clusters appeared linked to parvovirus B19, influenza, CMV and Epstein-Barr virus. In a later analysis, most CMV-associated TCR beta chains were found to appear HLA-restricted, with HLA associations seemingly driven largely by CMV exposure. A cluster of highly shared sequence variants was judged likely to be a technical artifact of the sequencing pipeline. When HLA alleles, especially DR and DQ, strongly co-occurred, attributing TCR associations to individual alleles was difficult. The presence/absence analyses assumed that sequencing depth was roughly uniform across donors, and that assumption may not be true. While some public TCRs were present in many individuals, most TCR sequences turned up only very rarely across donors. In this cohort, only TCR beta chains were sequenced, and detectable features were limited by the absence of alpha or paired-chain data. In a later analysis, the rate of TCR association differed among HLA loci, with DRB1 alleles having the most associated TCRs and HLA-C alleles having the fewest. Over 15 rarely observed V segments, including chromosome 9 orphons, were excluded from the earlier analysis of some 590 of the donors because counts were too low.

The cohort consisted of some 730 healthy bone marrow donors. At the time of sampling, all cohort members were nominally healthy, though unrecorded immune exposures were likely present. The donor was CMV seropositive and belonged to the group of 250 to 300 seropositive cohort members. A peripheral blood sample was provided by each donor, and peripheral blood mononuclear cells were used for TCR beta sequencing. The Qiagen DNeasy Blood Extraction Kit was used to extract genomic DNA from the blood cell samples. The method was the immunoSEQ multiplex PCR assay. For the multiplex PCR, a mixture combining 60 forward primers for TCR Vbeta segments and 13 reverse primers for TCR Jbeta segments was used. A multiplex PCR assay on genomic DNA amplified the CDR3 region of rearranged TCR beta genes. On the Illumina HiSeq System, the amplified TCR beta libraries were sequenced as 87-base-pair reads. Processing in the source paper ran as follows. Across the roughly 700 repertoires, a later analysis counted some 80 million unique TCR beta chains, 9.5 million to 13 million of which were shared by at least two donors. Raw reads were error-corrected and collapsed into unique sequences by a nearest-neighbor algorithm in which closely related sequences were merged to remove PCR and sequencing errors. Alignment of CDR3 sequences to IMGT reference sequences was used to assign V, D and J gene segments. For a sequence to be retained, at least a six-nucleotide match to both a V gene segment and a J gene segment was required. A rearrangement was called productive if the CDR3 had no stop codons and remained in frame with V and J, and every other rearrangement was called non-productive. CDR3 was defined according to IMGT convention as the region running from the second conserved V-encoded cysteine to the conserved J-encoded phenylalanine. Sequences without an unambiguous match to a single V gene segment were excluded from the earlier analysis of several hundred of the donors. In an earlier analysis of approximately 590 of the donors, V segments were called functional above 56.7% productive rearrangements and were called segregating when the between-donor standard deviation exceeded 5%. A statistical classification framework was built for diagnosing cytomegalovirus status from the catalog of TCR beta chain sequences. In a later analysis, V and J genes were assigned by comparing TCR nucleotide sequences against IMGT/GENE-DB human TR gene sequences. The TCRdist pipeline was used in a later analysis to assign CDR3 sequences and most-parsimonious VDJ recombination scenarios. In a later analysis, each TCR beta chain was defined by its CDR3 amino acid sequence together with its V-gene family, and reads without a unique V-gene family were excluded. In a later analysis, 500 to 650 highly shared, low-generation-probability nucleotide sequences were removed to address suspected cross-contamination and a sequencing artifact. A later analysis calculated a clonal expansion index for each public chain from normalized within-repertoire ranks of inferred template counts. Generation probabilities in a later analysis came from a VDJ recombination model fitted to out-of-frame rearrangements, and those results were checked against IGoR. In a later analysis, TCR-TCR, TCR-HLA and TCR-CMV co-occurrence was scored with hypergeometric tests, and a repertoire-size bias correction was applied to TCR pairs. To estimate false discovery rates, a later analysis permuted the HLA or CMV assignments 20 times. In a later analysis, co-occurring TCRs were grouped using DBSCAN, with TCRdist sequence similarity added in when clustering inside HLA-allele-positive subsets. Co-occurrence clustering excluded repertoires with fewer than 30,000 or more than 120,000 public chains, plus five with anomalous nucleotide sharing. The source is immuneACCESS, and TCRdb retained only in-frame sequences with V and J called. Part of the clones is not carried over; for the studies checked, unresolved V genes explain less than half of this, and the remainder is unexplained. V and J calls and clone size follow that table, whereas D and trimming were derived from the DNA. The sample data list 120,000 or so clones, and 70% to 85% of these were observed just once. The ten largest clones represent about 5.8% of the sample.

CDR1 and CDR2 were assigned from the germline V gene as SGHTS and YDEGEE. The CDR3, from cysteine to phenylalanine, totals 15 residues. CDR3 DNA is the only sequence kept; it has 45 bases, read in frame from the first base. A distance of 13 bases separates the germline ends of V and J, which lose 4 bases and 5 bases respectively. The clonotype originates from a man between 18 and 35 years old in good health and CMV-seropositive. Recombination linked TRBV5-8 to TRBJ1-6; TRBD1 is possibly the D segment (5 matching bases). Sequencing input: PBMCs. Read as DNA, the sequence is TGTGCCAGCAGCCCAGGACAAGTCGATAATTCACCCCTCCACTTT. It codes for CASSPGQVDNSPLHF.